This T cell receptor (beta chain) emerged from a study of cytomegalovirus exposure and HLA in healthy donors. The PCR employed 60 Vbeta primers together with 13 Jbeta primers. TCRdb keeps only in-frame clones here, not all; method: immunoSEQ multiplex PCR. The data hold approximately 100,000 clones, with approximately 66% observed a single time. This CDR3 has 13 residues. The V gene lost 4 bases and the J gene lost 6 bases, with 10 bases spanning the gap. Germline V CDR1 and CDR2: WSHSY, SAAADI. The chain is built from TRBV10-2 and TRBJ2-1, with a weak D call TRBD2 (7 bases). The clonotype originates from a man aged 35 to 55 in good health and CMV-seropositive. The material sequenced was PBMCs. The CDR3: CASSGGGGNEQFF. CDR3 sequence (DNA): TGCGCCAGCAGTGGGGGAGGGGGCAATGAGCAGTTCTTC.